Presented here are 24 T cell receptor beta chains from one specimen sequenced in a study of blood T cell repertoires in COVID-19. The table came from immunoSEQ multiplex PCR; TCRdb's copy has only in-frame clones and leaves some out. The sample carries about 140,000 clones, approximately 84% recorded once. Sequencing was performed on PBMCs or T cells enriched from blood (not recorded which). Source of these receptors: a woman between 45 and 65 years old with acute COVID-19.

This chain joins TRBV27 and TRBJ2-3, with D possibly being TRBD2 (5 bases). Germline assignment: CDR1 MNHEY and CDR2 SMNVEV (reference sequence). This CDR3 is 16 amino acids long. V gave up 5 bases and J gave up 6 bases, with 21 bases separating them. CDR3 sequence (DNA): TGTGCCAGCAGTCCCGGGGTAATATTGAACGGGGATACGCAGTATTTT. This gives the protein CASSPGVILNGDTQYF.

This clone was observed a single time. The chain combines TRBV6-6 with TRBJ2-2, with TRBD1 matching 9 bases. Germline-derived CDR1 and CDR2 are MNHNY and SVGAGI (reference sequence). This CDR3 region has 16 residues. The junction had 3 bases not matched to a gene; V was cut back by 3 bases and J by 1 base. The chain's CDR3 is CASSYTGGGNTGELFF. The CDR3 nucleotides read TGTGCCAGCAGTTATACAGGGGGCGGGAACACCGGGGAGCTGTTTTTT.

This chain links TRBV9 with TRBJ2-7, with a weak D call TRBD2 (5 bases). Trimming took 0 bases from V and 1 from J, leaving 17 bases between them. Germline V lookup: CDR1 SGDLS, CDR2 YYNGEE. This CDR3 region has 17 residues. CDR3 sequence: CASSVGVARTSSYEQYF. The DNA for the CDR3 is TGTGCCAGCAGCGTAGGAGTGGCTCGGACTTCATCCTACGAGCAGTACTTC.

This chain uses TRBV6-1 with TRBJ2-7; D is perhaps TRBD2 (7 bases). The CDR3 consists of 15 residues. V lost 0 bases and J 6 bases, leaving 15 bases between the germline ends. CDR1 MNHNS and CDR2 SASEGT come from the germline V gene. CDR3 coding DNA: TGTGCCAGCAGTGAAGCGGGGAGGGCGGGGGCCGAGCAGTACTTC. It codes for CASSEAGRAGAEQYF.

The V gene is TRBV19, the J gene TRBJ1-2, with a possible D match to TRBD1 (5 bases). CDR1 LNHDA and CDR2 SQIVND come from the germline V gene (reference sequence). The V end was cut by 2 bases, the J end by 2 bases, with 15 bases between. The CDR3 sequence is 16 residues long. CDR3 protein: CASSIMGPGLNYGYTF. The CDR3 DNA reads TGTGCCAGTAGTATAATGGGTCCAGGGTTAAACTATGGCTACACCTTC.

The chain joins TRBV27 to TRBJ2-7, with TRBD2 matching over 9 bases. CDR3 length: 13 amino acids. Per germline, CDR1 MNHEY and CDR2 SMNVEV (reference sequence). J lost 3 bases, V lost 11 bases, and 8 bases had no gene match. The CDR3 region is CAVGLARDYEQYF. The DNA for the CDR3 is TGTGCCGTTGGACTAGCGAGGGACTACGAGCAGTACTTC.

The genes are TRBV21-1 and TRBJ2-7; the table's D call TRBD1 went unverified against the DNA. TRBV21-1 is annotated as a pseudogene. The CDR3 consists of 13 residues. CDR3 amino acids: CASSYRVSYEQYF. In DNA form, the CDR3 reads TGTGCCAGCAGCTACAGGGTCTCCTACGAGCAGTACTTC.

This rearrangement joins TRBV29-1 to TRBJ2-1; tentative D call: TRBD2 (5 bases). The CDR3 has 16 residues. Trimming pared 5 bases from V and 0 bases from J, leaving 17 bases between. From germline, CDR1 is SQVTM and CDR2 ANQGSEA. In nucleotides, the CDR3 is TGCAGCGTTCTCCCCCCAGCGGAGAGCTCCTACAATGAGCAGTTCTTC. It is translated as CSVLPPAESSYNEQFF.

V is TRBV5-1 and J is TRBJ2-2; 12 bases agree with TRBD2. The CDR3 consists of 18 residues. Germline V CDR1 and CDR2: SGHRS, YFSETQ. Germline trimming cut 2 bases from V and 7 bases from J; bases unmatched to any gene: 12. The CDR3 region has the DNA TGCGCCAGCAGCTTAAATTCCGGGACTAGCGGGTCCTACGGGGAGCTGTTTTTT. Encoded protein: CASSLNSGTSGSYGELFF.

The gene calls are TRBV6-1 and TRBJ2-7; weak D call: TRBD2 (7 bases). Germline values: CDR1 MNHNS, CDR2 SASEGT. Trimming cost V 1 base and J 9 bases, with 19 bases left between them. The CDR3 consists of 15 residues. CDR3: CASSEEGGLPGVQYF. In DNA, the CDR3 is TGTGCCAGCAGTGAAGAGGGGGGACTACCCGGCGTGCAGTACTTC.

V is TRBV9 and J is TRBJ2-2; TRBD2 agrees at 9 bases. The germline V gene has CDR1 SGDLS and CDR2 YYNGEE. The CDR3 length is 16 residues. V lost 0 bases, J lost 2 bases, and 2 bases stayed unmatched. CDR3 sequence: CASSVGGTSNTGELFF. CDR3 coding DNA: TGTGCCAGCAGCGTAGGGGGGACTAGCAACACCGGGGAGCTGTTTTTT. Combining the CDR3 with reference TRBV9 and TRBJ2-2 gives the whole variable domain DSGVTQTPKHLITATGQRVTLRCSPRSGDLSVYWYQQSLDQGLQFLIQYYNGEERAKGNILERFSAQQFPDLHSELNLSSLELGDSALYFCASSVGGTSNTGELFFGEGSRLTVL.

The rearrangement links TRBV7-2 to TRBJ2-2, with a weak D call TRBD2 (5 bases). In germline, CDR1 is SGHTA, CDR2 FQGNSA. V gave up 1 base and J gave up 0 bases, with 9 bases separating them. The CDR3 runs 16 residues. This chain's CDR3 is CASSLGPGSNTGELFF. DNA for the CDR3: TGTGCCAGCAGCTTAGGCCCGGGATCGAACACCGGGGAGCTGTTTTTT.

The V gene is TRBV4-2, the J gene TRBJ2-1, with 13 bases matching TRBD2. Unmatched junction bases numbered 3, after V lost 3 bases and J lost 7 bases. Germline V CDR1 and CDR2: LGHNA, YNFKEQ. The CDR3 is made up of 15 amino acids. The CDR3 nucleotides read TGTGCCAGCAGCCACGGACTAGCGGGAGCTAATGAGCAGTTCTTC. It codes for CASSHGLAGANEQFF.

The V gene is TRBV7-9, the J gene TRBJ2-1; perhaps TRBD2 as D (5 bases). The CDR3 has 17 amino acids. V was clipped by 5 bases and J by 6 bases, with 23 bases between them. CDR1 is SEHNR, CDR2 FQNEAQ, per germline (reference sequence). CDR3 in amino acids: CASSLYPTKPEANEQFF. Written as DNA, the CDR3 is TGTGCCAGCAGCCTCTACCCGACTAAACCCGAGGCCAATGAGCAGTTCTTC.

CDR3 residues: CASSKERSYEQYF. The CDR3 nucleotides are TGTGCCAGCAGCAAAGAGAGGAGCTACGAGCAGTACTTC. This chain links TRBV13 with TRBJ2-7; no clear D gene. Germline V gene sequence: CDR1 PRHDT, CDR2 FYEKMQ (reference sequence). This CDR3 has 13 residues. V was trimmed by 5 bases and J by 3 bases, leaving 11 bases between them.

This chain connects TRBV5-1 to TRBJ2-1; TRBD2 might be the D (5 bases). CDR1 is SGHRS, CDR2 YFSETQ, per germline. This CDR3 contains 14 residues. Trimming took 1 base from V and 8 from J, leaving 13 bases between them. Here the CDR3 reads CASSLISGGDEQFF. The DNA of the CDR3 is TGCGCCAGCAGCTTGATTTCCGGAGGCGATGAGCAGTTCTTC.

The J gene is TRBJ2-2, the V gene TRBV6-5; 7 nucleotides line up with TRBD2. J lost 4 bases, V lost 10 bases, and 12 bases had no gene match. CDR1 is MNHEY and CDR2 is SVGAGI in the germline V gene. The CDR3 has 15 residues. The CDR3 spells CATQYHGGGTGELFF. For the CDR3, the DNA is TGTGCCACCCAGTACCATGGGGGGGGCACCGGGGAGCTGTTTTTT.

CDR3 nucleotide sequence: TGTGCCACCGCCGACAGGAAAACTGAAGCTTTCTTT. It is translated as CATADRKTEAFF. The chain employs TRBV19 and TRBJ1-1, with a tentative D call TRBD1 (6 bases). The germline V gene encodes CDR1 LNHDA and CDR2 SQIVND (reference sequence). The CDR3 loop spans 12 amino acids. Deletions cut 10 bases from V and 5 bases from J, with 14 bases between. The complete variable domain, with remaining parts taken from reference TRBV19 and TRBJ1-1, reads DGGITQSPKYLFRKEGQNVTLSCEQNLNHDAMYWYRQDPGQGLRLIYYSQIVNDFQKGDIAEGYSVSREKKESFPLTVTSAQKNPTAFYLCATADRKTEAFFGQGTRLTVV.

For the CDR3, the DNA is TGTGCCAGCAGTTTCTCTACCAGACTAGCGGGAGGGCTGGAGACCCAGTACTTC. This gives the protein CASSFSTRLAGGLETQYF. The chain couples TRBV27 to TRBJ2-5; 14 nucleotides match TRBD2. This CDR3 is built from 18 residues. Germline V gene sequence: CDR1 MNHEY, CDR2 SMNVEV (reference sequence). V shed 3 bases and J 5 bases; nucleotides not matched to a gene: 11.

This clone was recorded once. CDR3 region: CASSWGHSYNSPLHF. The CDR3 nucleotides read TGTGCCAGCAGCTGGGGACACTCCTATAATTCACCCCTCCACTTT. V gene TRBV11-3 combines with J gene TRBJ1-6; possibly TRBD1 for D (6 bases). V was cut by 4 bases and J by 0 bases, with 7 bases left in between. Germline CDR1 and CDR2: SGHNT and YENEEA. This CDR3 contains 15 residues.

The chain is built from TRBV14 and TRBJ2-4; 8 bases align to TRBD2. The V gene's germline CDR1 is SGHDN and CDR2 FVKESK. Unmatched junction bases numbered 2, after V lost 0 bases and J lost 1 base. The length of the CDR3 is 16 residues. The CDR3 reads CASSQEGGGAKNIQYF. CDR3 nucleotide sequence: TGTGCCAGCAGCCAAGAAGGCGGGGGGGCCAAAAACATTCAGTACTTC.

The CDR3: CASSQGLAGGEETQYF. The CDR3 region has the DNA TGTGCCAGCAGCCAGGGACTAGCGGGAGGGGAAGAGACCCAGTACTTC. This sequence joins TRBV7-6 and TRBJ2-5, with 16 bases fitting TRBD2. J gave up 3 bases and V 5 bases, and 3 bases lay outside the gene matches. There are 16 residues in the CDR3. CDR1 is SGHVS and CDR2 is FNYEAQ in the germline V gene. Complete variable domain (other parts from reference TRBV7-6 and TRBJ2-5): GAGVSQSPRYKVTKRGQDVALRCDPISGHVSLYWYRQALGQGPEFLTYFNYEAQQDKSGLPNDRFSAERPEGSISTLTIQRTEQRDSAMYRCASSQGLAGGEETQYFGPGTRLLVL.

The gene calls are TRBV27 and TRBJ1-5; D may be TRBD1 (6 bases). Germline V gene data show CDR1 as MNHEY and CDR2 as SMNVEV (reference sequence). Trimming left V 4 bases short and J 3 bases short, with 10 bases between. The CDR3 spans 14 residues. The chain's CDR3 is CASSSTGLNQPQHF. In nucleotides, the CDR3 is TGTGCCAGCAGTTCCACAGGGCTCAATCAGCCCCAGCATTTT.

The V call is TRBV4-1, the J call TRBJ2-1; TRBD2 matches 7 bases. Germline CDR1 MGHRA, CDR2 YSYEKL. V lost 4 bases and J lost 4; bases outside the gene matches: 4. This CDR3 spans 14 amino acids. Written as DNA, the CDR3 is TGCGCCAGCAGCCGCCGGGAGGCTTACAATGAGCAGTTCTTC. It encodes CASSRREAYNEQFF.